A single sample is the source of the 32 T cell receptor beta chains below, sequenced in a study of T cell repertoires in cytomegalovirus infection. One entry per CDR3 protein results from TCRdb running MiXCR on the reads. The sample holds about 100,000 distinct CDR3 sequences; around a quarter are singletons and the top ten take 35% to 50%. Input material: CD8+ T cells from PBMCs. Receptors were obtained from a human donor in good health (CMV status not recorded). Some clones in this sample may be carry-over from other donors' samples.

The sample holds one count of this clonotype. Given a much more abundant clone one base away, this may be a read error. The genes are TRBV7-3 and TRBJ1-1, with D possibly being TRBD1 (6 bases). CDR3 length equals 14 residues. Germline V gives CDR1 SGHTA, CDR2 FQGTGA. The V and J ends lost 8 bases and 4 bases respectively, with 17 bases between them. The CDR3 nucleotides are TGTGCCAGCGGACTTCAGGGGACTAGCACTGAAGCTTTCTTT. Translating gives CASGLQGTSTEAFF.

This clonotype was counted between two and nine times. J is TRBJ2-7 and V is TRBV11-3; D unresolved. There are 12 residues in the CDR3. Per germline, CDR1 SGHNT and CDR2 YENEEA. V lost 5 bases to trimming and J lost 3 bases, with 8 bases between them. CDR3 nucleotide sequence: TGTGCCAGCAGCCGCGGCAGCTACGAGCAGTACTTC. Its translation is CASSRGSYEQYF.

This clonotype was observed once. In DNA, the CDR3 is TGTGCCAGTAGTCGGACAGGGGTTGGGGGTCGGGATCAGCCCCAGCATTTT. Translating gives CASSRTGVGGRDQPQHF. V gene TRBV19 combines with J gene TRBJ1-5, with 9 bases aligning to TRBD1. Germline V gene data show CDR1 as LNHDA and CDR2 as SQIVND (reference sequence). The V gene end was trimmed by 5 bases and the J gene end by 5 bases; junction bases not matched to a gene: 13. The CDR3 sequence is 17 residues long.

This clonotype has at least ten counts. CDR3 sequence reads: CASSLAGEGSNSPLHF. CDR3 DNA: TGTGCCAGCAGCTTAGCAGGAGAAGGGTCAAATTCACCCCTCCACTTT. This chain joins TRBV7-2 and TRBJ1-6; the D is unclear. There are 16 residues in the CDR3. CDR1 and CDR2 (germline): SGHTA, FQGNSA. V was pared by 0 bases and J by 7 bases, with 13 bases between.

This clonotype was seen a handful of times. The chain has TRBV20-1 and TRBJ2-1, with 10 bases matching TRBD2. The V gene's germline CDR1 is DFQATT and CDR2 SNEGSKA (reference sequence). The CDR3 is 22 amino acids. Trimming cost V 6 bases and J 7 bases; bases outside gene matches: 33. The chain's CDR3 is CSARPLKEAGGLESVRENEQFF. CDR3 nucleotide sequence: TGCAGTGCGCGCCCCCTAAAGGAAGCGGGAGGGCTCGAGTCGGTGAGAGAAAATGAGCAGTTCTTC.

In this sample, this clonotype turned up a few times. The chain links TRBV12-3 or TRBV12-4 to TRBJ1-1; D not certain. The CDR3 is 13 residues long. V was cut by 8 bases and J by 5 bases, with 15 bases left in between. CDR3 DNA sequence: TGTGCCAGCTCCGCTGGGGAAGGTACTGAAGCTTTCTTT. Its protein product is CASSAGEGTEAFF.

Only a few counts were recorded for this clonotype. V usage is TRBV5-6 and J usage is TRBJ1-5; D remains unclear. Looked up from germline, CDR1 is SGHDT and CDR2 is YYEEEE. Between the trimmed V and J ends, which lost 6 bases and 2 bases, there was a span of 15 bases. The length of the CDR3 is 15 residues. The CDR3: CASTLYGNGNQPQHF. In DNA form, the CDR3 reads TGTGCCAGCACCCTATATGGGAATGGCAATCAGCCCCAGCATTTT.

This clonotype was seen a few times. V and J are TRBV13 and TRBJ2-7; possibly TRBD1 for D (6 bases). Trimming shortened V by 5 bases and J by 4 bases, and 9 bases separated the two germline ends. CDR1 is PRHDT, CDR2 FYEKMQ, per germline (reference sequence). The CDR3 sequence is 12 residues long. CDR3 sequence reads: CASSAGQYEQYF. The CDR3 DNA sequence: TGTGCCAGCAGCGCCGGACAGTACGAGCAGTACTTC.

The rearrangement links TRBV12-5 to TRBJ1-2; 8 nucleotides match TRBD1. V trimming: 5 bases; J trimming: 4 bases; junction bases outside the gene matches: 6. The CDR3 runs to 14 residues. Germline V lookup: CDR1 LGHNT, CDR2 FRNRAP. CDR3 loop: CASGPMDRAYGYTF. CDR3 nucleotide sequence: TGTGCTAGTGGTCCCATGGACAGGGCCTATGGCTACACCTTC.

This clonotype occurred many times. The rearrangement links TRBV11-1 to TRBJ2-7; the D gene could be TRBD1 or TRBD2 (5 bases each). The ends were cut back, 6 bases at V and 0 bases at J, with 15 bases in the middle. The CDR3 extends over 15 amino acids. Germline V lookup: CDR1 SGHAT, CDR2 FQDESV (reference sequence). CDR3 coding DNA: TGTGCCAGCAGTTCCGCCGGGACGTACTCCTACGAGCAGTACTTC. Translation: CASSSAGTYSYEQYF.

V gene TRBV20-1 combines with J gene TRBJ2-2; D uncertain. The V gene's germline CDR1 is DFQATT and CDR2 SNEGSKA (reference sequence). The CDR3 is made up of 16 amino acids. Deletions cut 0 bases from V and 3 bases from J, with 14 bases between. This CDR3 is CSARDLKRTDTGELFF. In nucleotides, the CDR3 is TGCAGTGCTAGAGATTTAAAGAGAACGGACACCGGGGAGCTGTTTTTT.

This clonotype was counted only a few times. V usage is TRBV11-1 and J usage is TRBJ1-1; maybe TRBD1 (6 bases). Germline values: CDR1 SGHAT, CDR2 FQDESV (reference sequence). Trimming cost V 5 bases and J 2 bases, with 15 bases left between them. The CDR3 loop spans 15 amino acids. CDR3 region: CASSPLTGQNTEAFF. In DNA form, the CDR3 reads TGTGCCAGCAGCCCACTAACGGGACAAAACACTGAAGCTTTCTTT. Supplemented by reference TRBV11-1 and TRBJ1-1, the full variable domain reads EAEVAQSPRYKITEKSQAVAFWCDPISGHATLYWYRQILGQGPELLVQFQDESVVDDSQLPKDRFSAERLKGVDSTLKIQPAELGDSAMYLCASSPLTGQNTEAFFGQGTRLTVV.

In the case of this clonotype: This may be a read error: a much more frequent sequence differs by one nucleotide. The chain carries TRBV28 and TRBJ2-3; D gene unclear. Between the trimmed V and J ends, which lost 5 bases and 2 bases, there was a span of 2 bases. Germline V CDR1 and CDR2: MDHEN, SYDVKM. CDR3 length equals 11 residues. CDR3 coding DNA: TGTGCCAGCAGTACCACAGATACGCAGTATTTT. This translates into CASSTTDTQYF.

This clonotype was found many times. This chain connects TRBV20-1 to TRBJ2-5; the match to TRBD2 covers 9 bases. Germline CDR1 and CDR2: DFQATT and SNEGSKA (reference sequence). The CDR3 is 15 amino acids. Losses at the gene ends were 8 bases for V and 2 bases for J; bases not matched to a gene: 12. The CDR3 DNA sequence: TGCAGTCTTAGGGTAGCGGGAGTAAGACAAGAGACCCAGTACTTC. It yields the protein CSLRVAGVRQETQYF.

This clonotype came up a few times. The chain couples TRBV7-4 to TRBJ2-7; a weak D match, TRBD2 (5 bases). The CDR3 consists of 16 residues. Germline CDR1 is SGHVT and CDR2 is SQSDAQ. Between the trimmed V and J ends, which lost 1 base and 4 bases, there was a span of 17 bases. The DNA for the CDR3 is TGTGCCAGCAGCTTAGTTTCAGAGGGTCTCCGGTACGAGCAGTACTTC. It translates to CASSLVSEGLRYEQYF.

Ten or more counts support this clonotype. V is TRBV7-8 and J is TRBJ2-7; 7 nucleotides match TRBD2. The CDR3 spans 15 residues. V gave up 1 base and J gave up 1 base; unmatched junction bases: 4. In germline, CDR1 is SGHVS, CDR2 FQNEAQ. In DNA, the CDR3 is TGTGCCAGCAGCTTAGAGCTAGCGGCTTCCTACGAGCAGTACTTC. Translating it yields CASSLELAASYEQYF. The full variable domain, completed using reference TRBV7-8 and TRBJ2-7, is GAGVSQSPRYKVAKRGQDVALRCDPISGHVSLFWYQQALGQGPEFLTYFQNEAQLDKSGLPSDRFFAERPEGSVSTLKIQRTQQEDSAVYLCASSLELAASYEQYFGPGTRLTVT.

The sample holds many counts of this clonotype. The V gene is TRBV29-1, the J gene TRBJ2-7; TRBD1 aligns across 8 bases. The CDR3 sequence is 14 residues long. Germline V CDR1 and CDR2: SQVTM, ANQGSEA. The trim removed 4 bases at V and 2 bases at J, leaving 7 bases unmatched. Here the CDR3 DNA reads TGCAGCGTTGTAACCGGGACAGGAACCTACGAGCAGTACTTC. Amino acids: CSVVTGTGTYEQYF.

Note on this clonotype: An end of the junction differs from the germline gene, which may be a read error. The rearrangement links TRBV2 to TRBJ1-2; D call uncertain. Germline values: CDR1 SNHLY, CDR2 FYNNEI. The CDR3 extends over 12 amino acids. Here the CDR3 DNA reads TGTGCCAGAAGTGAAAGCGGTGTTGGCTACACCTTC. This translates into CARSESGVGYTF.

This clonotype was counted at least ten times. The chain uses TRBV7-2 and TRBJ2-1; tentatively, D is TRBD1 (5 bases). The CDR3 is 12 amino acids. The germline gives CDR1 SGHTA, CDR2 FQGNSA. Trimming removed 5 bases at V and 9 bases at J, with 11 bases between. The CDR3 region is CASSDQGSEQFF. The CDR3 DNA reads TGTGCCAGCAGCGACCAGGGTAGTGAGCAGTTCTTC.

This clonotype was detected only a few times. The chain employs TRBV14 and TRBJ1-2; no reliable D call. The CDR3 sequence is 14 residues long. Trimming took 1 base from V and 4 from J, leaving 10 bases between them. Germline CDR1 reads SGHDN; CDR2 reads FVKESK. The CDR3: CASSQGVTAYGYTF. DNA for the CDR3: TGTGCCAGCAGCCAAGGGGTAACGGCCTATGGCTACACCTTC. Looking up the rest from reference TRBV14 and TRBJ1-2 gives the full variable domain: EAGVTQFPSHSVIEKGQTVTLRCDPISGHDNLYWYRRVMGKEIKFLLHFVKESKQDESGMPNNRFLAERTGGTYSTLKVQPAELEDSGVYFCASSQGVTAYGYTFGSGTRLTVV.

V and J are TRBV7-8 and TRBJ2-7; the D gene could be TRBD1 or TRBD2 (6 bases each). Germline CDR1 and CDR2: SGHVS and FQNEAQ. V gave up 3 bases and J gave up 1 base, with 16 bases separating them. CDR3 length: 16 amino acids. In nucleotides, the CDR3 is TGTGCCAGCAGCTTTAGGGGGGACACCAGTTCCTACGAGCAGTACTTC. As protein: CASSFRGDTSSYEQYF.

The chain has TRBV6-2 or TRBV6-3 and TRBJ1-1; D is uncertain. CDR3 length: 12 amino acids. Germline CDR1 MNHEY, CDR2 SVGEGT. The V end lost 4 bases, the J end lost 3 bases, and 6 bases lay between the germline ends. CDR3 DNA: TGTGCCAGCAGTTCTCAGTACACTGAAGCTTTCTTT. The encoded protein is CASSSQYTEAFF.

This clonotype was seen a few times. The chain has TRBV7-9 and TRBJ2-2; no clear D. Per germline, CDR1 SEHNR and CDR2 FQNEAQ (reference sequence). The CDR3 length is 13 residues. The germline V and J ends were trimmed by 11 bases and 1 base, with 11 bases remaining between them. The DNA for the CDR3 is TGTGCCCTACCCTCAGGGAACACCGGGGAGCTGTTTTTT. The encoded protein is CALPSGNTGELFF. The variable domain in full, completed from reference TRBV7-9 and TRBJ2-2, reads DTGVSQNPRHKITKRGQNVTFRCDPISEHNRLYWYRQTLGQGPEFLTYFQNEAQLEKSRLLSDRFSAERPKGSFSTLEIQRTEQGDSAMYLCALPSGNTGELFFGEGSRLTVL.

Many counts were recorded for this clonotype. V and J are TRBV4-1 and TRBJ2-7; 10 bases line up with TRBD2. This CDR3 spans 16 amino acids. J gave up 2 bases and V 1 base, and 5 bases lay outside the gene matches. Germline CDR1 MGHRA, CDR2 YSYEKL. CDR3 nucleotide sequence: TGCGCCAGCAGCCAAGGGGATCTAGCGGGAGCCTACGAGCAGTACTTC. Translated, it gives CASSQGDLAGAYEQYF.

There are a few counts of this clonotype. The rearrangement joins TRBV12-3 or TRBV12-4 to TRBJ2-3; 8 bases fit TRBD2. The J segment lost 5 bases and the V segment lost 6 bases, leaving 10 bases of the junction unmatched. The CDR3 is 15 amino acids. In DNA form, the CDR3 reads TGTGCCAGCAGCTCAAGCGGGGGAGCTGGAGATACGCAGTATTTT. It is translated as CASSSSGGAGDTQYF.

The J gene is TRBJ2-5, the V gene TRBV7-4, with D possibly TRBD1 on 6 matching bases. Germline lookup yields CDR1 SGHVT and CDR2 SQSDAQ. V gave up 5 bases and J gave up 2 bases, with 12 bases separating them. This CDR3 comprises 14 residues. The CDR3 sequence is CASSPRTDQETQYF. The CDR3 DNA is TGTGCCAGCAGCCCTCGGACAGATCAAGAGACCCAGTACTTC.

The V gene is TRBV5-1, the J gene TRBJ1-1, with 9 bases fitting TRBD1. Trimming at V came to 4 bases and at J to 4 bases, leaving 8 bases not matched to a gene. The length of the CDR3 is 15 residues. Germline loops: CDR1 SGHRS, CDR2 YFSETQ. CDR3 sequence: CASSEQGARSTEAFF. CDR3 sequence (DNA): TGCGCCAGCAGCGAACAGGGGGCGCGATCCACTGAAGCTTTCTTT.

The table lists this clonotype with many counts. This sequence joins TRBV12-3 or TRBV12-4 and TRBJ2-3, with D maybe TRBD1 (6 bases). This CDR3 is 12 amino acids long. V lost 5 bases and J 4 bases, leaving 7 bases between the germline ends. The CDR3 reads CASSNRADTQYF. CDR3 sequence (DNA): TGTGCCAGCAGTAACAGGGCAGATACGCAGTATTTT.

The rearrangement joins TRBV19 to TRBJ1-1; 10 bases match TRBD1. With V trimmed by 8 bases and J by 10 bases, 7 bases remained unmatched. The V gene's germline CDR1 is LNHDA and CDR2 SQIVND (reference sequence). The CDR3 has 12 amino acids. The CDR3 loop reads CASADRGQRAFF. CDR3 nucleotide sequence: TGTGCCAGTGCCGACAGGGGGCAAAGAGCTTTCTTT.

This clonotype was observed at least ten times. The chain carries TRBV7-9 and TRBJ1-5; D call uncertain. The CDR3 consists of 13 residues. Germline V gene sequence: CDR1 SEHNR, CDR2 FQNEAQ (reference sequence). The V gene lost 1 base and the J gene lost 5 bases, with 6 bases spanning the gap. The CDR3 here is CASSLDVDQPQHF. CDR3 in DNA: TGTGCCAGCAGCTTAGACGTTGATCAGCCCCAGCATTTT.

This clonotype was found once. V usage is TRBV20-1 and J usage is TRBJ2-7; D is uncertain. The CDR3 totals 13 residues. Trimming left V 1 base short and J 3 bases short, with 10 bases between. CDR1 and CDR2 (germline): DFQATT, SNEGSKA (reference sequence). Here the CDR3 reads CSARVKDNYEQYF. The CDR3, as DNA: TGCAGTGCTAGAGTAAAAGACAACTACGAGCAGTACTTC.

The chain couples TRBV6-2 or TRBV6-3 to TRBJ2-5, with D unresolved. With 2 bases removed from V and 5 bases from J, the gap between germline ends came to 9 bases. Per germline, CDR1 MNHEY and CDR2 SVGEGT. The length of the CDR3 is 13 residues. The CDR3 sequence is CASSYIARETQYF. CDR3 sequence (DNA): TGTGCCAGCAGTTACATTGCCCGGGAGACCCAGTACTTC.